This entry is about one TCR beta chain. Its antigen is still unknown. PCR employed 60 Vbeta and 13 Jbeta primers. Using immunoSEQ multiplex PCR, the repertoire was profiled, and TCRdb retains in-frame clones only, with some absent. The sample lists approximately 130,000 clones; more than 70% were seen once. V gave up 0 bases and J gave up 4 bases, with 10 bases separating them. The CDR3 extends over 14 amino acids. From germline, CDR1 is SGHRS and CDR2 YFSETQ. These data are taken from a study of cytomegalovirus exposure and HLA in healthy donors. Study-level points and caveats: Analyses of presence/absence relied on an assumption of roughly uniform sequencing depth across donors.

This sequence originates from a woman under 40 in good health and CMV-seropositive. The sequencing sample was made of PBMCs. The chain combines TRBV5-1 with TRBJ1-1, with D possibly TRBD1 on 6 matching bases. The CDR3, as DNA: TGCGCCAGCAGCTTGGACAGGGCGGGCACTGAAGCTTTCTTT. Protein product: CASSLDRAGTEAFF.